This entry lists 21 T cell receptor beta chains sequenced from one sample in a study of blood T cells in healthy people across ages. Next came a second PCR, run for about 6 to 11 cycles, which used a sample-barcoded 5' primer along with a J-beta primer mix. TCRdb passed the 5' RACE reads through MiXCR, listing each CDR3 protein once. The sample yields around 600,000 distinct CDR3 sequences, more than 45% seen once. Sequenced material: blood. The receptors shown here come from an older man in good health.

This clonotype was recorded at least ten times. CDR3 sequence: CSARAQGRETQYF. The CDR3 DNA reads as TGCAGTGCTAGAGCCCAGGGTCGGGAGACCCAGTACTTC. The J gene is TRBJ2-5, the V gene TRBV20-1; possible D gene TRBD1, 5 bases. The CDR3 extends over 13 amino acids. Trimming left V 1 base short and J 5 bases short, with 11 bases between. Germline loops: CDR1 DFQATT, CDR2 SNEGSKA (reference sequence).

This chain joins TRBV9 and TRBJ2-1; 12 positions agree with TRBD2. From germline, CDR1 is SGDLS and CDR2 YYNGEE. The CDR3 runs to 15 residues. Trimming took 0 bases from V and 5 from J; bases not matched to a gene: 0. The CDR3 region has the DNA TGTGCCAGCAGCGTAGGGACTAGCGGGAACAATGAGCAGTTCTTC. This codes for CASSVGTSGNNEQFF.

This clonotype was seen only a few times. J is TRBJ1-4 and V is TRBV6-5; TRBD1 matches at 9 bases. The CDR3 runs 17 residues. Trimming at V came to 4 bases and at J to 12 bases, leaving 18 bases not matched to a gene. CDR1 is MNHEY, CDR2 SVGAGI, per germline. CDR3 nucleotides: TGTGCCAGCAGTTCCACCCCGGGACAGGGCCCTATTGTTGAACTGTTTTTT. Residues: CASSSTPGQGPIVELFF.

This chain uses TRBV5-1 with TRBJ2-3; the match to TRBD2 covers 12 bases. The CDR3 contains 16 residues. V trimming: 4 bases; J trimming: 4 bases; junction bases outside the gene matches: 7. The germline V gene has CDR1 SGHRS and CDR2 YFSETQ. The DNA for the CDR3 is TGCGCCAGCAGCGGGGGGACTAGCGGGCTCCCAGATACGCAGTATTTT. Its translation is CASSGGTSGLPDTQYF.

The chain uses TRBV20-1 and TRBJ2-3, with D unclear. Germline-derived CDR1 and CDR2 are DFQATT and SNEGSKA (reference sequence). This CDR3 region has 15 residues. Trimming left V 5 bases short and J 0 bases short, with 15 bases between. CDR3 coding DNA: TGCAGTGCTTCCCGGATAGCAGGTAGCACAGATACGCAGTATTTT. This encodes CSASRIAGSTDTQYF.

The genes are TRBV28 and TRBJ2-1; 14 positions match TRBD2. CDR3 length equals 15 residues. The germline CDR1 and CDR2 sequences are MDHEN and SYDVKM. The junction had 4 bases not matched to a gene; V was cut back by 5 bases and J by 7 bases. CDR3 sequence: CASSLTSGRVNEQFF. Written as DNA, the CDR3 is TGTGCCAGCAGTCTGACTAGCGGGAGGGTAAATGAGCAGTTCTTC.

The chain links TRBV10-3 to TRBJ2-7; D may be TRBD2 (5 bases). The CDR3 has 14 residues. Trimming took off 4 bases at V and 3 bases at J, with 13 bases between the two ends. The germline gives CDR1 ENHRY, CDR2 SYGVKD. The CDR3 spells CAISGTIGDYEQYF. The CDR3 DNA is TGTGCCATCAGTGGGACCATCGGGGACTACGAGCAGTACTTC.

This clonotype was counted between two and nine times. The rearrangement joins TRBV7-9 to TRBJ2-5, with TRBD1 matching over 9 bases. Germline trimming cut 4 bases from V and 4 bases from J; bases unmatched to any gene: 13. Per germline, CDR1 SEHNR and CDR2 FQNEAQ (reference sequence). The CDR3 is made up of 17 amino acids. The CDR3 region has the DNA TGTGCCAGCAGCTATAACTCCGGGACAGGGCTTGGAGAGACCCAGTACTTC. Its protein product is CASSYNSGTGLGETQYF.

This rearrangement joins TRBV28 to TRBJ2-4, with 12 nucleotides matching TRBD1. J was trimmed by 12 bases and V by 6 bases; bases with no gene match: 9. This CDR3 has 14 residues. CDR1 and CDR2 (germline): MDHEN, SYDVKM. CDR3 nucleotide sequence: TGTGCCAGCAGCCGGGACAGGGGGCGCTTCGGTCAGTACTTC. This encodes CASSRDRGRFGQYF.

The chain combines TRBV6-7 with TRBJ2-1; TRBD2 might be the D (6 bases). TRBV6-7 is placed among ORFs of uncertain function. CDR3 length: 17 residues. Deletions cut 0 bases from V and 4 bases from J, with 16 bases between. CDR3 region: CASSYSSYRRVYNEQFF. The CDR3 DNA reads as TGTGCCAGCAGTTACTCAAGCTACAGGAGGGTTTACAATGAGCAGTTCTTC.

V and J are TRBV29-1 and TRBJ2-3; no firm D call. The CDR3 sequence is 16 residues long. Germline loops: CDR1 SQVTM, CDR2 ANQGSEA. The V end lost 3 bases, the J end lost 0 bases, and 16 bases lay between the germline ends. The CDR3 sequence: CSVDTQRKLSTDTQYF. Here the CDR3 DNA reads TGCAGCGTTGACACACAACGGAAGTTAAGCACAGATACGCAGTATTTT.

The V call is TRBV10-3, the J call TRBJ1-2; D is uncertain. CDR3 size: 15 residues. Germline V CDR1 and CDR2: ENHRY, SYGVKD. The V end was cut by 2 bases, the J end by 1 base, with 11 bases between. DNA of the CDR3: TGTGCCATCAGTGAGATAGATCGGGATAACTATGGCTACACCTTC. Translation gives CAISEIDRDNYGYTF.

V usage is TRBV9 and J usage is TRBJ2-3; a weak D match, TRBD2 (6 bases). CDR3 size: 14 residues. In germline, CDR1 is SGDLS, CDR2 YYNGEE. The V gene lost 0 bases and the J gene lost 9 bases, with 14 bases spanning the gap. CDR3 loop: CASSVERTAGTQYF. CDR3 DNA sequence: TGTGCCAGCAGCGTAGAGAGGACCGCGGGGACGCAGTATTTT.

DNA of the CDR3: TGTGCCAGCAGCTTACCAAACAATGAGCAGTTCTTC. Translated, it gives CASSLPNNEQFF. The chain joins TRBV7-3 to TRBJ2-1, with D unresolved. CDR1 and CDR2 (germline): SGHTA, FQGTGA. Deletions cut 2 bases from V and 5 bases from J, with 4 bases between. CDR3 length equals 12 residues.

The chain uses TRBV27 and TRBJ1-4, with TRBD1 matching 10 bases. The J segment lost 7 bases and the V segment lost 2 bases, leaving 1 base of the junction unmatched. This CDR3 is 14 amino acids long. CDR1 and CDR2 from the germline V gene are MNHEY and SMNVEV (reference sequence). CDR3 loop: CASSLGTGVEKLFF. CDR3 bases: TGTGCCAGCAGTTTAGGGACAGGGGTTGAAAAACTGTTTTTT.

This clonotype was detected a few times. The genes are TRBV20-1 and TRBJ2-7; 10 bases fit TRBD2. Trimming cost V 6 bases and J 8 bases; bases outside gene matches: 13. CDR3 size: 14 residues. Looked up from germline, CDR1 is DFQATT and CDR2 is SNEGSKA (reference sequence). The CDR3: CSATAGGARDQQYF. DNA of the CDR3: TGCAGTGCCACAGCGGGGGGGGCAAGGGATCAGCAGTACTTC.

This chain uses TRBV20-1 with TRBJ2-7; no firm D call. V lost 5 bases to trimming and J lost 4 bases, with 24 bases between them. Germline V gene data show CDR1 as DFQATT and CDR2 as SNEGSKA (reference sequence). There are 16 residues in the CDR3. The CDR3: CSASPWAHGVKYEQYF. CDR3 sequence (DNA): TGCAGTGCTTCTCCCTGGGCCCATGGTGTTAAATACGAGCAGTACTTC.

The chain combines TRBV29-1 with TRBJ2-5; D uncertain. The V gene lost 0 bases and the J gene lost 2 bases, with 10 bases spanning the gap. The CDR3 length is 14 residues. CDR1 and CDR2 from the germline V gene are SQVTM and ANQGSEA. The CDR3 loop reads CSVEDRSDQETQYF. Written as DNA, the CDR3 is TGCAGCGTTGAAGATAGGTCGGATCAAGAGACCCAGTACTTC.

This clonotype has more than one count but fewer than ten. This chain joins TRBV6-2 or TRBV6-3 and TRBJ1-4; D remains unclear. V lost 0 bases to trimming and J lost 5 bases, with 16 bases between them. The CDR3 has 17 residues. Per germline, CDR1 MNHEY and CDR2 SVGEGT. As DNA, the CDR3 is TGTGCCAGCAGTTACTCGAGGGCAGGTGGTCGGAATGAAAAACTGTTTTTT. It yields the protein CASSYSRAGGRNEKLFF.

V gene TRBV9 combines with J gene TRBJ2-1; TRBD1 is a possible D gene (6 bases). V lost 0 bases, J lost 3 bases, and 10 bases lay in between. From germline, CDR1 is SGDLS and CDR2 YYNGEE. The CDR3 is 15 amino acids. Written as DNA, the CDR3 is TGTGCCAGCAGCGTAGCGCAGGGGTACTACAATGAGCAGTTCTTC. It yields the protein CASSVAQGYYNEQFF.

This clonotype was recorded many times. The V call is TRBV6-5, the J call TRBJ1-1; TRBD1 agrees at 9 bases. The CDR3 runs 15 residues. CDR1 and CDR2 (germline): MNHEY, SVGAGI. Trimming at V came to 4 bases and at J to 1 base, leaving 4 bases not matched to a gene. The CDR3 DNA sequence: TGTGCCAGCAGTTGGGGACAGGGAGGGAACACTGAAGCTTTCTTT. Its protein is CASSWGQGGNTEAFF.